Below, one T cell receptor beta chain is given with its context. The sample comes from a study of neoadjuvant anti-PD-1 for oral cavity cancer. Overall study context: Patients without progression got a fourth dose around day 43.

The protocol was immunoSEQ multiplex PCR, while the TCRdb copy is restricted to in-frame clones and leaves out a portion. The sample includes around 62,000 clones, 70% to 85% of them seen just once. V gave up 6 bases and J gave up 3 bases; unmatched junction bases: 14. Germline CDR1 and CDR2: MNHEY and SMNVEV (reference sequence). The CDR3 spans 19 residues. These newly diagnosed stage II-IVA oral cavity squamous cell carcinoma patients had no prior systemic or radiation treatment. The sample in question was PBMCs, obtained before nivolumab (anti-PD-1) treatment. The chain employs TRBV27 and TRBJ1-6; TRBD1 aligns across 10 bases. The sequence derives from a person aged 40 to 85 with oral cavity squamous cell carcinoma. The chain's CDR3 is CASSHLTGGIFGYNSPLHF. The CDR3 nucleotides are TGTGCCAGCAGCCATCTGACAGGGGGCATTTTCGGCTATAATTCACCCCTCCACTTT.